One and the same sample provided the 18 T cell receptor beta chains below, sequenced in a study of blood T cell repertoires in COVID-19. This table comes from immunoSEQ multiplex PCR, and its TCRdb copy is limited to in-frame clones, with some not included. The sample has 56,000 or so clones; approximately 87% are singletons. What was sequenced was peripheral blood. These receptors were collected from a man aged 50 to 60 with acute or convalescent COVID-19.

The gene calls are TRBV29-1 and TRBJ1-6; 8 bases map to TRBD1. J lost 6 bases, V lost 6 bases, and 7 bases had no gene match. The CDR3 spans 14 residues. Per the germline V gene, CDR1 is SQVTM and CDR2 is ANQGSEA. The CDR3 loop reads CSVADRGPNSPLHF. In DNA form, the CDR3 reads TGCAGCGTCGCCGACAGGGGTCCTAATTCACCCCTCCACTTT.

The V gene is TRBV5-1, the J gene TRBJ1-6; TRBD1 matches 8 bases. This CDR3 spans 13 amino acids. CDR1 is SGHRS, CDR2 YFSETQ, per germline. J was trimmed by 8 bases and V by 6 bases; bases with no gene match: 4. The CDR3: CASKTGDDSPLHF. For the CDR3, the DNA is TGCGCCAGCAAGACAGGGGACGATTCACCCCTCCACTTT. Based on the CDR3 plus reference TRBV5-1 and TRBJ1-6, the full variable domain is KAGVTQTPRYLIKTRGQQVTLSCSPISGHRSVSWYQQTPGQGLQFLFEYFSETQRNKGNFPGRFSGRQFSNSRSEMNVSTLELGDSALYLCASKTGDDSPLHFGNGTRLTVT.

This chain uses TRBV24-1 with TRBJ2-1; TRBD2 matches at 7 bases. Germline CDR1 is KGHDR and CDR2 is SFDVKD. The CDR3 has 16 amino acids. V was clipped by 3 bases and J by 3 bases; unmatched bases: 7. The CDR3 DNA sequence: TGTGCCACCAGTGATGGTACCGGGACTAACTACAATGAGCAGTTCTTC. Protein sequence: CATSDGTGTNYNEQFF.

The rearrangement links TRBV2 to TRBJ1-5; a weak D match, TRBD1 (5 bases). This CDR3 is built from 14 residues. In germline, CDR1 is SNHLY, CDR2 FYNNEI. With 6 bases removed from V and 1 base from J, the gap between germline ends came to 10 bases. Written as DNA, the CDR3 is TGTGCCAGCAGATCGGACATCAGCAATCAGCCCCAGCATTTT. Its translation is CASRSDISNQPQHF. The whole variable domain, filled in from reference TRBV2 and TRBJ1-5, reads EPEVTQTPSHQVTQMGQEVILRCVPISNHLYFYWYRQILGQKVEFLVSFYNNEISEKSEIFDDQFSVERPDGSNFTLKIRSTKLEDSAMYFCASRSDISNQPQHFGDGTRLSIL.

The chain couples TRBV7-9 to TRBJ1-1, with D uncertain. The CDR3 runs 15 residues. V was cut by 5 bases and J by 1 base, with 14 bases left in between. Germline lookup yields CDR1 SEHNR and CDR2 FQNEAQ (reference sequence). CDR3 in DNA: TGTGCCAGCAGCCCCGCGGTGCGGGGGAACACTGAAGCTTTCTTT. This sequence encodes CASSPAVRGNTEAFF. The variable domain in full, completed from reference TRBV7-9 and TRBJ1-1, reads DTGVSQNPRHKITKRGQNVTFRCDPISEHNRLYWYRQTLGQGPEFLTYFQNEAQLEKSRLLSDRFSAERPKGSFSTLEIQRTEQGDSAMYLCASSPAVRGNTEAFFGQGTRLTVV.

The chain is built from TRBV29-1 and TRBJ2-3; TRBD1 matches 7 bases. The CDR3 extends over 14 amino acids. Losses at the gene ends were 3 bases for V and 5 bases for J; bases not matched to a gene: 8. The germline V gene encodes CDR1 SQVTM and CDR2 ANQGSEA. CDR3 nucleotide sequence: TGCAGCGTTGATCCAGGACAGGAGCTAGATACGCAGTATTTT. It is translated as CSVDPGQELDTQYF.

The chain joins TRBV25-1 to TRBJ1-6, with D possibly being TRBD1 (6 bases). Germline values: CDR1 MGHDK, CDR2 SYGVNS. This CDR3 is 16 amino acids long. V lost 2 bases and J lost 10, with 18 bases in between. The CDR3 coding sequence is TGTGCCAGCAGTGAACCGACAGGCGCCTCCGGCTCACCCCTCCACTTT. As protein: CASSEPTGASGSPLHF.

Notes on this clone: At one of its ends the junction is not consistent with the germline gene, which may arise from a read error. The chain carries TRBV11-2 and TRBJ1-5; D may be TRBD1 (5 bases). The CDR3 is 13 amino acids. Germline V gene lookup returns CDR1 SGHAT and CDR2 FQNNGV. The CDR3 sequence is CASSQTVNRPQHF. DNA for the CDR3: TGTGCCAGCAGCCAGACAGTTAATCGGCCCCAGCATTTT.

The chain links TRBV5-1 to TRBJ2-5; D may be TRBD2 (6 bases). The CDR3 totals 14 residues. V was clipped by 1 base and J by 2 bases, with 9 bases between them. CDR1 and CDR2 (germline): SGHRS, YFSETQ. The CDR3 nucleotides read TGCGCCAGCAGCTTGATGACTAGTCAAGAGACCCAGTACTTC. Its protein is CASSLMTSQETQYF. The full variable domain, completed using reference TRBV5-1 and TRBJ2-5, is KAGVTQTPRYLIKTRGQQVTLSCSPISGHRSVSWYQQTPGQGLQFLFEYFSETQRNKGNFPGRFSGRQFSNSRSEMNVSTLELGDSALYLCASSLMTSQETQYFGPGTRLLVL.

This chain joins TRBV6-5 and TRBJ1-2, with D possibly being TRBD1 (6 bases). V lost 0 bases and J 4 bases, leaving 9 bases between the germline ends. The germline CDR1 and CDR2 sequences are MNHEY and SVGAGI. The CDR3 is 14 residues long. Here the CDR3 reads CASSYSKTGYGYTF. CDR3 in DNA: TGTGCCAGCAGTTACTCAAAGACAGGCTATGGCTACACCTTC.

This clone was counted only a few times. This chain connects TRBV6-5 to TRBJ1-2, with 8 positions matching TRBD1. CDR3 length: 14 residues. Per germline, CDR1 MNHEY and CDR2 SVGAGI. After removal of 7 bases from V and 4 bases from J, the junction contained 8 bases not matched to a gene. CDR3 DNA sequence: TGTGCCAGCACTCTAGGACAGGGTGGCTATGGCTACACCTTC. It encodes CASTLGQGGYGYTF.

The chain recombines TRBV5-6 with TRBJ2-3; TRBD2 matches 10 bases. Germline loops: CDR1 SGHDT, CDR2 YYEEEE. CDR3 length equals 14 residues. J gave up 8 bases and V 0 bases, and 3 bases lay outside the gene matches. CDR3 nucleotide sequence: TGTGCCAGCAGCTTGGGTAGCGGGAGGTCTACGCAGTATTTT. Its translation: CASSLGSGRSTQYF.

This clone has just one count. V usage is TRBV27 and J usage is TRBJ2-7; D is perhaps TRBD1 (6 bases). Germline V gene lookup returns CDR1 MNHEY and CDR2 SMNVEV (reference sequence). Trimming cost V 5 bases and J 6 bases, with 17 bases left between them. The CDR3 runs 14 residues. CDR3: CASSLLDSLVEQYF. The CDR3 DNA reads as TGTGCCAGCAGTCTATTGGACAGTCTAGTCGAGCAGTACTTC.

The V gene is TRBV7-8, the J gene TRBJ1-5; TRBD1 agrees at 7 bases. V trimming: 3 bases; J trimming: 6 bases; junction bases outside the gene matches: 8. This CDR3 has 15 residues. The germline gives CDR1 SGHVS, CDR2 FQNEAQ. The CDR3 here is CASSLGQNSRQPQHF. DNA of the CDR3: TGTGCCAGCAGCTTGGGACAGAATAGTCGTCAGCCCCAGCATTTT.

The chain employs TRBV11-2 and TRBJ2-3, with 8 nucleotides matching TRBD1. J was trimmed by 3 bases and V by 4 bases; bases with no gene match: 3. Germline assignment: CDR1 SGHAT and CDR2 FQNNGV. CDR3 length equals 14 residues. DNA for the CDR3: TGTGCCAGCAGCTACGACAGGGGAACAGATACGCAGTATTTT. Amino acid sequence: CASSYDRGTDTQYF.

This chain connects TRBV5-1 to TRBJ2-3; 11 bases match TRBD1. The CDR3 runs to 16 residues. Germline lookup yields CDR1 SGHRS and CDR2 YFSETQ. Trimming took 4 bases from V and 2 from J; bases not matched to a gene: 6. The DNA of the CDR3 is TGCGCCAGCAGCCGGACAGGGGGCGGTAACACAGATACGCAGTATTTT. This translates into CASSRTGGGNTDTQYF.

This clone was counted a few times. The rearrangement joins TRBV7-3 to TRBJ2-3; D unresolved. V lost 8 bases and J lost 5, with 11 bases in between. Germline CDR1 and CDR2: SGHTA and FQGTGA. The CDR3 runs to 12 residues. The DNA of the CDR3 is TGTGCCAGCCCCCTCTCGGGAGATACGCAGTATTTT. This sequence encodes CASPLSGDTQYF.

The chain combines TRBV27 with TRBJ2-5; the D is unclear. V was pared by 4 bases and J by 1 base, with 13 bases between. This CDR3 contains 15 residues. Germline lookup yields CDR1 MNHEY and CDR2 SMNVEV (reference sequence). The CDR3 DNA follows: TGTGCCAGCAGTTACAACAATGGTATCCAAGAGACCCAGTACTTC. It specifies CASSYNNGIQETQYF.